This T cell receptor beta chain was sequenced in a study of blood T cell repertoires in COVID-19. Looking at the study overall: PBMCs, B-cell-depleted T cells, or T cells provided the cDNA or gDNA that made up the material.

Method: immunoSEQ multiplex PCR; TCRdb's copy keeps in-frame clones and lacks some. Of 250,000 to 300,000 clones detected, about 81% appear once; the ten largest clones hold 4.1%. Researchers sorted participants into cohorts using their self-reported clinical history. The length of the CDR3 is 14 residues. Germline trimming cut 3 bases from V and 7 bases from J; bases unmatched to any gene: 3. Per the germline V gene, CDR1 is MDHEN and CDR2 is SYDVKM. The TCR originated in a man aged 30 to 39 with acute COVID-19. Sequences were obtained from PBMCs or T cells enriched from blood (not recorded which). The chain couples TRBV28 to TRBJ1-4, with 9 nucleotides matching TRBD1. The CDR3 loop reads CASSFDRGSEKLFF. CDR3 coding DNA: TGTGCCAGCAGTTTCGACAGGGGGAGTGAAAAACTGTTTTTT.